These 18 T cell receptor beta chains came from one sample sequenced in a study of regulatory T cells in long-lasting Graves disease. Construction of TCR beta libraries relied on iRepertoire HTBI primers and on Arm-PCR targeting CDR3 regions. Each CDR3 protein gets one entry after TCRdb re-called the multiplex PCR reads with MiXCR. This sample has approximately 470,000 distinct CDR3 sequences, with roughly 16% found just once. Time point here: newly diagnosed GD, antithyroid drugs for less than 3 months. PBMC RNA served as the TCR library source. These data were also reused for a study on T cells in Graves' hyperthyroidism and ophthalmopathy.

This material consisted of peripheral blood mononuclear cells (PBMCs), taken at new diagnosis, from a patient treated with antithyroid drugs. The receptors were sampled from a man in his forties with Graves disease.

This clonotype showed up many times. The chain couples TRBV6-2 or TRBV6-3 to TRBJ2-1; 12 bases line up with TRBD2. V dropped 0 bases and J dropped 0; count of bases not matched to a gene: 12. The V gene's germline CDR1 is MNHEY and CDR2 SVGEGT. The CDR3 contains 21 residues. CDR3 in DNA: TGTGCCAGCAGTTACTCTTCTAGCGGGAGGGCCTTCCTCAGCTCCTACAATGAGCAGTTCTTC. This gives the protein CASSYSSSGRAFLSSYNEQFF.

This clonotype has just a few counts. This chain connects TRBV20-1 to TRBJ2-4, with a weak D call TRBD2 (6 bases). Trimming stripped 0 bases from V and 2 bases from J, with 14 bases between. This CDR3 comprises 16 residues. Germline CDR1 and CDR2: DFQATT and SNEGSKA (reference sequence). CDR3 sequence: CSARDFAEGPKNIQYF. For the CDR3, the DNA is TGCAGTGCTAGAGATTTTGCGGAGGGTCCCAAAAACATTCAGTACTTC.

This clonotype has ten or more counts. The chain uses TRBV11-2 and TRBJ2-1; 9 bases map to TRBD2. The CDR3 has 15 amino acids. The trim removed 1 base at V and 4 bases at J, leaving 2 bases unmatched. CDR1 SGHAT and CDR2 FQNNGV come from the germline V gene. In DNA, the CDR3 is TGTGCCAGCAGCTTAGGCGGGGGGGGGTACAATGAGCAGTTCTTC. Translating gives CASSLGGGGYNEQFF.

On this clonotype itself: A much larger clone lies one base from this, so it may be a read error. The J gene is TRBJ2-3, the V gene TRBV30; 11 bases match TRBD1. CDR1 is GTSNPN, CDR2 SVGIG, per germline (reference sequence). This CDR3 has 14 residues. The CDR3 loop is CVWSAGTGGDTQYF. Here the CDR3 DNA reads TGTGTCTGGAGTGCTGGGACAGGGGGAGATACGCAGTATTTT. The full variable domain, in which reference TRBV30 and TRBJ2-3 provide the parts outside the CDR3, is SQTIHQWPATLVQPVGSPLSLECTVEGTSNPNLYWYRQAAGRGLQLLFYSVGIGQISSEVPQNLSASRPQDRQFILSSKKLLLSDSGFYLCVWSAGTGGDTQYFGPGTRLTVL.

This clonotype appeared many times. The V gene is TRBV24-1, the J gene TRBJ2-1; TRBD2 might be the D (5 bases). The V end lost 9 bases, the J end lost 6 bases, and 20 bases lay between the germline ends. The germline gives CDR1 KGHDR, CDR2 SFDVKD. The CDR3 spans 15 residues. DNA for the CDR3: TGTGCCACCGAGTGTAGATCGGCGGGCTGCAATGAGCAGTTCTTC. Amino acid sequence: CATECRSAGCNEQFF.

The sample holds many counts of this clonotype. The J gene is TRBJ1-5, the V gene TRBV6-1; 7 bases align to TRBD1. J lost 5 bases, V lost 6 bases, and 10 bases had no gene match. CDR3 length: 15 amino acids. In germline, CDR1 is MNHNS, CDR2 SASEGT. Here the CDR3 reads CASRGGWVGHQPQHF. CDR3 DNA sequence: TGTGCCAGCAGAGGGGGCTGGGTGGGTCATCAGCCCCAGCATTTT.

V and J are TRBV7-3 and TRBJ2-1; D ambiguous. V was trimmed by 2 bases and J by 4 bases, leaving 12 bases between them. The CDR3 runs 15 residues. CDR1 and CDR2 (germline): SGHTA, FQGTGA. The CDR3 DNA follows: TGTGCCAGCAGCTTAGATCCCATAACTTACAATGAGCAGTTCTTC. Translation: CASSLDPITYNEQFF. Variable domain in full (rest from reference TRBV7-3 and TRBJ2-1): GAGVSQTPSNKVTEKGKYVELRCDPISGHTALYWYRQSLGQGPEFLIYFQGTGAADDSGLPNDRFFAVRPEGSVSTLKIQRTERGDSAVYLCASSLDPITYNEQFFGPGTRLTVL.

This clonotype was detected only a few times. The rearrangement uses TRBV28 and TRBJ2-2, with D perhaps given as TRBD1 or TRBD2 (5 bases each). Germline CDR1 and CDR2: MDHEN and SYDVKM. The CDR3 has 14 residues. Deletions cut 10 bases from V and 2 bases from J, with 14 bases between. CDR3 in amino acids: CATPGRYNTGELFF. DNA for the CDR3: TGTGCCACCCCGGGACGGTATAACACCGGGGAGCTGTTTTTT.

This clonotype was counted only a few times. This CDR3 is missing its conserved last phenylalanine or tryptophan, likely due to a read error. No DNA is shown, since the ends of the CDR3 on it are uncertain; the CDR3 is the one TCRdb lists. The chain carries TRBV6-2 or TRBV6-3 and TRBJ2-7; the D call TRBD1 from the table was never checked on the DNA. The CDR3 has 10 residues if both end residues are counted. Looked up from germline, CDR1 is MNHEY and CDR2 is SVGEGT. CDR3 residues: CASTPSGTFY.

Ten or more counts support this clonotype. This chain uses TRBV12-3 or TRBV12-4 with TRBJ1-5; 11 nucleotides align to TRBD1. The CDR3 consists of 18 residues. The J segment lost 0 bases and the V segment lost 6 bases, leaving 10 bases of the junction unmatched. CDR3 nucleotides: TGTGCCAGCAGCTCCGGGACAGGGGGATTTTATAGCAATCAGCCCCAGCATTTT. Its protein product is CASSSGTGGFYSNQPQHF.

In its sample, this clonotype was seen many times. The J gene is TRBJ2-1, the V gene TRBV5-1, with D perhaps TRBD2 (6 bases). The length of the CDR3 is 14 residues. The germline V gene encodes CDR1 SGHRS and CDR2 YFSETQ. V was cut by 5 bases and J by 7 bases, with 16 bases left in between. Here the CDR3 DNA reads TGCGCCAGCAGGTACCGTAGCGGACCTAATGAGCAGTTCTTC. Translation: CASRYRSGPNEQFF.

This clonotype was counted between two and nine times. The chain is built from TRBV6-1 and TRBJ2-7; perhaps D is TRBD1 or TRBD2 (5 bases each). The germline V and J ends were trimmed by 6 bases and 0 bases, with 15 bases remaining between them. This CDR3 region has 15 residues. The V gene's germline CDR1 is MNHNS and CDR2 SASEGT. CDR3 sequence reads: CASRTGTASSYEQYF. The CDR3 nucleotides read TGTGCCAGCAGAACCGGGACGGCAAGCTCCTACGAGCAGTACTTC.

This clonotype was counted at least ten times. The chain joins TRBV11-2 to TRBJ2-2; the match to TRBD2 covers 11 bases. The CDR3 covers 16 residues. Germline lookup yields CDR1 SGHAT and CDR2 FQNNGV. The trim removed 4 bases at V and 6 bases at J, leaving 7 bases unmatched. Written as DNA, the CDR3 is TGTGCCAGCAGCTACGAAGTAGCGGGAGGGCCCGGGGAGCTGTTTTTT. Translated, it gives CASSYEVAGGPGELFF. Using reference TRBV11-2 and TRBJ2-2 for the parts outside the CDR3, the full variable domain is EAGVAQSPRYKIIEKRQSVAFWCNPISGHATLYWYQQILGQGPKLLIQFQNNGVVDDSQLPKDRFSAERLKGVDSTLKIQPAKLEDSAVYLCASSYEVAGGPGELFFGEGSRLTVL.

This clonotype was counted a single time. This sequence joins TRBV11-2 and TRBJ2-3; perhaps TRBD1 as D (6 bases). Germline V gives CDR1 SGHAT, CDR2 FQNNGV. There are 16 residues in the CDR3. V was pared by 2 bases and J by 11 bases, with 23 bases between. DNA for the CDR3: TGTGCCAGCAGCTTAACGACAGGTATAGGTCTGAATGAGCAGTATTTT. Translating gives CASSLTTGIGLNEQYF.

V gene TRBV7-2 combines with J gene TRBJ2-1; TRBD2 agrees at 10 bases. V trimming: 1 base; J trimming: 4 bases; junction bases outside the gene matches: 10. This CDR3 comprises 18 residues. From germline, CDR1 is SGHTA and CDR2 FQGNSA. For the CDR3, the DNA is TGTGCCAGCAGCTTAGTAAGGGCTAGCGGGAGAGCTTACAATGAGCAGTTCTTC. Translated: CASSLVRASGRAYNEQFF.

The chain uses TRBV2 and TRBJ2-7; TRBD2 matches at 9 bases. V lost 6 bases, J lost 5 bases, and 5 bases stayed unmatched. The germline V gene has CDR1 SNHLY and CDR2 FYNNEI. The CDR3 loop spans 13 amino acids. The CDR3 spells CASRKLAGHEQYF. The CDR3 DNA reads TGTGCCAGCAGGAAACTAGCGGGTCACGAGCAGTACTTC.

In this sample, this clonotype turned up many times. V gene TRBV2 combines with J gene TRBJ2-1, with 9 bases aligning to TRBD1. The CDR3 spans 11 residues. Germline trimming cut 10 bases from V and 8 bases from J; bases unmatched to any gene: 3. The germline V gene has CDR1 SNHLY and CDR2 FYNNEI. The CDR3 sequence: CATGTGYEQFF. The CDR3 DNA reads TGTGCCACCGGGACAGGGTATGAGCAGTTCTTC. The complete variable domain, with remaining parts taken from reference TRBV2 and TRBJ2-1, reads EPEVTQTPSHQVTQMGQEVILRCVPISNHLYFYWYRQILGQKVEFLVSFYNNEISEKSEIFDDQFSVERPDGSNFTLKIRSTKLEDSAMYFCATGTGYEQFFGPGTRLTVL.

The table lists this clonotype with many counts. The chain has TRBV20-1 and TRBJ2-1, with TRBD2 matching 10 bases. The CDR3 is 16 residues long. The V gene's germline CDR1 is DFQATT and CDR2 SNEGSKA (reference sequence). Trimming removed 0 bases from V and 9 bases from J; junction bases left unmatched: 11. DNA for the CDR3: TGCAGTGCTAGAGAGATCCTAGCGGGAGATCGCGGTGAGCAGTTCTTC. It specifies CSAREILAGDRGEQFF.